This T cell receptor (beta chain) emerged from a study of Tregs in tolerant kidney transplant recipients. This clone has only a few counts. Clones were sequenced by immunoSEQ multiplex PCR, and TCRdb holds only the in-frame ones, with some missing. The sample has roughly 49,000 clones; about 90% are singletons. This CDR3 spans 16 amino acids. With V trimmed by 5 bases and J by 5 bases, 13 bases remained unmatched. Germline loops: CDR1 MNHEY, CDR2 SMNVEV (reference sequence). Input material: Tregs from blood. The genes are TRBV27 and TRBJ1-2, with TRBD1 matching 8 bases. The receptor was isolated from a human donor in good health. CDR3 protein: CASSPFAGQGVYGYTF. The CDR3 DNA is TGTGCCAGCAGTCCGTTCGCAGGACAGGGAGTTTATGGCTACACCTTC.